The rows below give T cell receptor beta chains drawn from one sample of a study of long-term antiretroviral therapy in people with HIV. Using immunoSEQ multiplex PCR, the repertoire was profiled, and TCRdb retains in-frame clones only, with some absent. The sample gives about 33,000 clones, around 96% of which show up once; around 2% is in the top ten. Source: unsorted PBMCs, taken roughly 6.4 years after starting antiretroviral therapy. The receptor set was obtained from a man aged 30-40 years with HIV. The CDR3 runs from the conserved cysteine through the conserved F or W. The D gene is left open where the match is weak. Size is omitted from some rows. Given values are once, few, many or a class for expanded clones.

j_call	d_call	v_call	clone_size	cdr3_aa	cdr3_nt
TRBJ2-7	.	TRBV5-6	once	CASSLFIGEQYF	TGTGCCAGCAGCTTGTTTATCGGCGAGCAGTACTTC
TRBJ1-4	.	TRBV11-2	once	CASSLFGGGEKLFF	TGTGCCAGCAGCTTATTCGGGGGGGGTGAAAAACTGTTTTTT
TRBJ1-1	.	TRBV5-4	.	CASSDLGLGNTEAFF	TGTGCCAGCAGCGACCTGGGGTTAGGGAACACTGAAGCTTTCTTT
TRBJ2-2	TRBD1	TRBV7-8	.	CASSLWGQGFGGTGELFF	TGTGCCAGCAGCTTATGGGGACAGGGATTTGGGGGGACCGGGGAGCTGTTTTTT
TRBJ2-2	TRBD2	TRBV13	.	CASRRLALGGELFF	TGTGCCAGCAGGAGACTAGCACTGGGCGGGGAGCTGTTTTTT
TRBJ2-3	.	TRBV4-3	.	CASSQDRQPTDTQYF	TGCGCCAGCAGCCAAGATCGACAGCCCACAGATACGCAGTATTTT
TRBJ2-2	TRBD2	TRBV13	.	CASSSSGRAVGELFF	TGTGCCAGCAGTTCTAGCGGGAGGGCCGTCGGGGAGCTGTTTTTT
TRBJ1-1	.	TRBV6-5	.	CASSYGGGNTEAFF	TGTGCCAGCAGTTACGGGGGGGGGAACACTGAAGCTTTCTTT
TRBJ2-2	.	TRBV7-8	.	CASSYRGAGTGELFF	TGTGCCAGCAGCTATCGGGGGGCCGGCACCGGGGAGCTGTTTTTT
TRBJ1-4	TRBD1	TRBV6-5	.	CASSRTGVHEKLFF	TGTGCCAGCAGCCGAACAGGGGTTCATGAAAAACTGTTTTTT
TRBJ1-5	TRBD1	TRBV6-6	.	CASRTGSNQPQHF	TGTGCCAGCCGGACAGGGAGCAATCAGCCCCAGCATTTT
TRBJ1-4	.	TRBV10-3	.	CAISEPGSANEKLFF	TGTGCCATCAGTGAACCGGGGTCGGCTAATGAAAAACTGTTTTTT
TRBJ1-4	.	TRBV7-9	.	CASSLASVTVGVKLFF	TGTGCCAGCAGCTTAGCCTCAGTTACTGTTGGGGTTAAACTGTTTTTT
TRBJ1-1	TRBD1	TRBV29-1	.	CSVWDRNTEAFF	TGCAGCGTTTGGGACAGGAACACTGAAGCTTTCTTT
TRBJ2-2	TRBD1	TRBV9	.	CASSVGTGAFPGELFF	TGTGCCAGCAGCGTAGGTACAGGGGCTTTCCCCGGGGAGCTGTTTTTT
TRBJ1-5	TRBD1	TRBV5-1	.	CASSPTTGGQPQHF	TGCGCCAGCAGCCCCACGACAGGGGGGCAGCCCCAGCATTTT
TRBJ1-2	.	TRBV5-1	.	CASSLGQGNYGYTF	TGCGCCAGCAGCTTGGGCCAGGGAAACTATGGCTACACCTTC
TRBJ1-1	.	TRBV7-9	.	CASKEDTNTEAFF	TGTGCCAGCAAGGAAGACACCAACACTGAAGCTTTCTTT
TRBJ2-2	.	TRBV4-1	once	CASSLRIGNTGELFF	TGCGCCAGCAGCTTAAGGATCGGCAACACCGGGGAGCTGTTTTTT
TRBJ2-2	TRBD1	TRBV6-5	.	CASSPGQEELFF	TGTGCCAGCAGTCCAGGACAGGAGGAGCTGTTTTTT
TRBJ2-7	.	TRBV6-5	.	CASTKVPGPNYEQYF	TGTGCCAGCACCAAGGTGCCGGGACCGAACTACGAGCAGTACTTC
TRBJ1-2	TRBD1	TRBV6-6	once	CASSALTGPYGYTF	TGTGCCAGCAGTGCCCTGACAGGGCCCTATGGCTACACCTTC